Sequencing of this TCR beta chain was carried out in a study of T cell repertoires in aging, cancer and after chemotherapy. Study context: Six age groups, ranging from 30 or younger to 70 or older, included the donors. Repeat sampling of healthy donors over several months to years showed clear clonal overlap.

A mixed TRB-A/B primer pool amplified rearranged TRB by multiplex touch-down PCR. TCRdb recomputed calls from the multiplex PCR reads with MiXCR, one row per CDR3 protein. The table has about 12,000 distinct CDR3 sequences, under 40% seen once. In this sample, this clonotype turned up a few times. Its matching antigen is unknown. Trimming took 4 bases from V and 2 from J, leaving 8 bases between them. The CDR3 length is 13 residues. The germline V gene encodes CDR1 ENHRY and CDR2 SYGVKD. Peripheral blood genomic DNA, not sorted cells or RNA, was the template. Points from the study as a whole: Compared with age-matched healthy donors, untreated hematological or solid cancer patients showed higher blood TCR clonality. No conclusions about immunological memory after chemotherapy can be drawn from the repertoire data.

This clonotype originated in a human donor in good health. The donor label of this sample is uncertain. The rearrangement links TRBV10-3 to TRBJ2-5; D is unresolved. Sequences were obtained from blood. The DNA for the CDR3 is TGTGCCATCAGTGTAGGCAAACAAGAGACCCAGTACTTC. This sequence encodes CAISVGKQETQYF.